This T cell receptor (beta chain) was sequenced in a study of blood T cell repertoires in COVID-19. Study as a whole: Samples taken during acute and convalescent COVID-19 were collected in the United States, Italy and Spain. T cells, B-cell-depleted T cells, or PBMCs provided the cDNA or gDNA that served as material.

CDR1 and CDR2 (germline): ENHRY, SYGVKD. The CDR3 totals 16 residues. The J segment lost 1 base and the V segment lost 4 bases, leaving 3 bases of the junction unmatched. Study processing details: Amplification from reference gene primers served as the basis for estimated nucleated cell counts. Assay: immunoSEQ multiplex PCR; the TCRdb copy retains only in-frame clones and omits some. V and J calls and clone size are those listed in that table; D and trimming were worked out from the DNA. There are about 70,000 clones in the sample; roughly 87% occur only once, and around 3% lies in the top ten. The material sequenced was peripheral blood. The receptor was derived from a man at least 80 years old with acute or convalescent COVID-19. The J gene is TRBJ2-7, the V gene TRBV10-3, with 14 bases lining up with TRBD2. The CDR3 reads CAISGLAGGGSYEQYF. DNA for the CDR3: TGTGCCATCAGTGGACTAGCGGGAGGGGGGTCCTACGAGCAGTACTTC.